This T cell receptor beta chain came from a study of blood T cells in healthy people across ages. Study results and caveats: It was found that TCR beta diversity correlated strongly with the percentage of naive T cells. It was the long-lived donors that had more naive CD4+ cells and higher diversity than aged donors.

The use of a sample-barcoded 5' primer and a J-beta primer mix characterized a second PCR of roughly 6 to 11 cycles. TCRdb ran MiXCR on the 5' RACE reads and lists one entry per CDR3 protein. The table records roughly 1,000,000 distinct CDR3 sequences, approximately 25% of them present only once. On this clonotype: Its antigen is not identified.

These same data were also listed under a study on T cells of mothers and their children. This second study notes: The TCR beta CDR3 read count exceeded 9.5 million for each mother and was about 3.1 million for each child.

The sequencing sample was made of blood. This clonotype originated in a girl under 10 years old in good health.

The CDR3: CASSRRLAGGAYNEQFF. CDR3 sequence (DNA): TGTGCCAGCAGCAGACGCCTAGCGGGAGGCGCCTACAATGAGCAGTTCTTC. The chain has TRBV7-2 and TRBJ2-1, with 11 nucleotides matching TRBD2. Germline V gene sequence: CDR1 SGHTA, CDR2 FQGNSA. This CDR3 has 17 amino acids. With 5 bases clipped from V and 2 bases from J, the junction kept 8 bases outside the gene matches.